This entry lists 27 T cell receptor beta chains sequenced from one sample in a study of blood T cell repertoires in COVID-19. Repertoires were generated with immunoSEQ multiplex PCR, while TCRdb's copy carries only in-frame clones and drops some. The top ten hold approximately 7.2% of the sample, which has 88,000 or so clones, roughly 90% seen once. Sequencing used peripheral blood. The receptor source for this set is a man aged 55 to 70 with acute or convalescent COVID-19.

V gene TRBV5-1 combines with J gene TRBJ1-4; D is unclear. The CDR3 totals 16 residues. The germline V gene encodes CDR1 SGHRS and CDR2 YFSETQ. V was cut by 1 base and J by 5 bases, with 15 bases left in between. The CDR3 DNA reads TGCGCCAGCAGCTTGAGAGCTAGTCTCCTCAATGAAAAACTGTTTTTT. Protein sequence: CASSLRASLLNEKLFF.

The rearrangement links TRBV4-1 to TRBJ1-6, with 9 bases matching TRBD1. V lost 0 bases and J lost 9; bases outside the gene matches: 18. The germline CDR1 and CDR2 sequences are MGHRA and YSYEKL. There are 20 residues in the CDR3. CDR3 region: CASSQDSGTGYHPSRSPLHF. Written as DNA, the CDR3 is TGCGCCAGCAGCCAAGATTCTGGGACAGGGTACCATCCTTCTCGTTCACCCCTCCACTTT.

The genes are TRBV4-1 and TRBJ1-1, with TRBD1 as a possible D gene (6 bases). Germline V gene sequence: CDR1 MGHRA, CDR2 YSYEKL. The CDR3 spans 13 residues. The ends were cut back, 0 bases at V and 8 bases at J, with 10 bases in the middle. The CDR3 here is CASSQDLGQEAFF. For the CDR3, the DNA is TGCGCCAGCAGCCAAGACCTTGGACAGGAAGCTTTCTTT.

This clone was observed a few times. This sequence joins TRBV7-2 and TRBJ2-3; D remains ambiguous. CDR1 is SGHTA, CDR2 FQGNSA, per germline. The CDR3 totals 15 residues. With 0 bases removed from V and 6 bases from J, the gap between germline ends came to 13 bases. CDR3 sequence: CASSLAVTDLDTQYF. The CDR3 nucleotides read TGTGCCAGCAGCTTAGCCGTGACTGATTTGGATACGCAGTATTTT. Combining the CDR3 with reference TRBV7-2 and TRBJ2-3 gives the whole variable domain GAGVSQSPSNKVTEKGKDVELRCDPISGHTALYWYRQSLGQGLEFLIYFQGNSAPDKSGLPSDRFSAERTGGSVSTLTIQRTQQEDSAVYLCASSLAVTDLDTQYFGPGTRLTVL.

This clone was detected a few times. This CDR3 reads CSASPTGGVYEQYF. Written as DNA, the CDR3 is TGCAGCGCCTCGCCGACAGGGGGTGTCTACGAGCAGTACTTC. V is TRBV29-1 and J is TRBJ2-7, with TRBD1 matching 9 bases. This CDR3 comprises 14 residues. Germline CDR1 and CDR2: SQVTM and ANQGSEA. V shed 7 bases and J 3 bases; nucleotides not matched to a gene: 10.

The chain carries TRBV28 and TRBJ1-2, with unresolved D. The length of the CDR3 is 14 residues. The V end was cut by 3 bases, the J end by 4 bases, with 12 bases between. Looked up from germline, CDR1 is MDHEN and CDR2 is SYDVKM. DNA for the CDR3: TGTGCCAGCAGTTTTAGAGCCCAAACCTATGGCTACACCTTC. Translated: CASSFRAQTYGYTF.

The rearrangement links TRBV7-2 to TRBJ2-5; 10 positions agree with TRBD1. The CDR3 runs to 17 residues. Trimming removed 2 bases from V and 6 bases from J; junction bases left unmatched: 12. Germline CDR1 is SGHTA and CDR2 is FQGNSA. CDR3 in DNA: TGTGCCAGCAGCTTAACCCCGGGACAGGGGTTCTTGCAGACCCAGTACTTC. This sequence encodes CASSLTPGQGFLQTQYF.

The V and J genes are TRBV18 and TRBJ1-1; no clear D gene. This CDR3 has 13 amino acids. V was clipped by 2 bases and J by 6 bases, with 10 bases between them. CDR1 and CDR2 from the germline V gene are KGHSH and LQKENI. In nucleotides, the CDR3 is TGTGCCAGCTCACCAGTTGCAGGATCTGAAGCTTTCTTT. Translation: CASSPVAGSEAFF.

The chain couples TRBV5-1 to TRBJ2-7; weak D call: TRBD1 (5 bases). Germline V lookup: CDR1 SGHRS, CDR2 YFSETQ. The V and J ends lost 5 bases and 4 bases respectively, with 10 bases between them. The CDR3 totals 12 residues. CDR3 loop: CASRGARYEQYF. The CDR3 nucleotides read TGCGCCAGCAGAGGGGCAAGATACGAGCAGTACTTC.

The chain uses TRBV6-2 or TRBV6-3 and TRBJ1-5; TRBD1 is a possible D gene (5 bases). V was clipped by 6 bases and J by 10 bases, with 16 bases between them. The CDR3 length is 13 residues. Germline values: CDR1 MNHEY, CDR2 SVGEGT. CDR3 sequence reads: CASSGGAIKPQHF. The CDR3 DNA reads as TGTGCCAGCAGCGGTGGGGCTATCAAACCCCAGCATTTT.

J is TRBJ2-1 and V is TRBV6-5, with D possibly matching TRBD2 (6 bases). V lost 4 bases, J lost 0 bases, and 13 bases lay in between. The CDR3 is 16 amino acids. Per the germline V gene, CDR1 is MNHEY and CDR2 is SVGAGI. In DNA, the CDR3 is TGTGCCAGCAGTTCCCTTAGCGGACGCTCCTACAATGAGCAGTTCTTC. Protein sequence: CASSSLSGRSYNEQFF.

The rearrangement uses TRBV28 and TRBJ1-1, with D unresolved. Germline V gene lookup returns CDR1 MDHEN and CDR2 SYDVKM. The V end was cut by 7 bases, the J end by 2 bases, with 14 bases between. The CDR3 sequence is 14 residues long. CDR3 sequence: CASITGALNTEAFF. CDR3 in DNA: TGTGCCAGCATCACTGGAGCCTTAAACACTGAAGCTTTCTTT. The entire variable domain, with the rest obtained from reference TRBV28 and TRBJ1-1, is as follows: DVKVTQSSRYLVKRTGEKVFLECVQDMDHENMFWYRQDPGLGLRLIYFSYDVKMKEKGDIPEGYSVSREKKERFSLILESASTNQTSMYLCASITGALNTEAFFGQGTRLTVV.

CDR3 residues: CASSSGTATNEKLFF. The CDR3 coding sequence is TGTGCCAGCAGCTCCGGGACAGCCACGAATGAAAAACTGTTTTTT. The chain joins TRBV7-9 to TRBJ1-4; 7 bases map to TRBD1. Germline CDR1 reads SEHNR; CDR2 reads FQNEAQ (reference sequence). Losses at the gene ends were 4 bases for V and 5 bases for J; bases not matched to a gene: 7. The CDR3 length is 15 residues.

This sequence joins TRBV12-3 or TRBV12-4 and TRBJ1-2; D is unresolved. This CDR3 is 13 amino acids long. Trimming removed 4 bases from V and 1 base from J, with 7 bases in between. The CDR3 coding sequence is TGTGCCAGCAGTTGGGCCAGTAACTATGGCTACACCTTC. Amino acid sequence: CASSWASNYGYTF.

This chain uses TRBV20-1 with TRBJ2-5; D unclear. CDR1 is DFQATT, CDR2 SNEGSKA, per germline (reference sequence). Trimming stripped 4 bases from V and 5 bases from J, with 8 bases between. CDR3 length: 11 amino acids. The CDR3 DNA sequence: TGCAGTGCTATTCAGGTGGAGACCCAGTACTTC. Encoded protein: CSAIQVETQYF.

The chain has TRBV6-5 and TRBJ2-2; 7 nucleotides line up with TRBD1. The CDR3 is 16 amino acids. The V and J ends lost 0 bases and 0 bases, in that order; junction bases with no gene match: 1. Germline V CDR1 and CDR2: MNHEY, SVGAGI. CDR3 protein: CASSYSTGTNTGELFF. The CDR3 region has the DNA TGTGCCAGCAGTTACTCGACAGGGACGAACACCGGGGAGCTGTTTTTT.

The genes are TRBV5-1 and TRBJ2-7, with 8 bases identical to TRBD1. Germline CDR1 and CDR2: SGHRS and YFSETQ. The CDR3 runs to 14 residues. J lost 5 bases, V lost 4 bases, and 8 bases had no gene match. The CDR3 protein is CASSRGQASNEQYF. CDR3 DNA: TGCGCCAGCAGCAGGGGACAGGCTAGCAACGAGCAGTACTTC.

The V gene is TRBV12-5, the J gene TRBJ1-1, with TRBD1 as a possible D gene (6 bases). Germline lookup yields CDR1 LGHNT and CDR2 FRNRAP. CDR3 length: 13 residues. V lost 3 bases to trimming and J lost 4 bases, with 9 bases between them. The CDR3 region is CASGLTGSTEAFF. CDR3 in DNA: TGTGCTAGTGGTTTAACAGGGAGCACTGAAGCTTTCTTT.

This clone was picked up a small number of times. The chain couples TRBV19 to TRBJ1-2; tentatively, D is TRBD1 (5 bases). The length of the CDR3 is 13 residues. The ends were cut back, 6 bases at V and 6 bases at J, with 14 bases in the middle. Per the germline V gene, CDR1 is LNHDA and CDR2 is SQIVND (reference sequence). This chain's CDR3 is CASSSRGSNGYTF. For the CDR3, the DNA is TGTGCCAGTAGCAGCCGGGGGAGCAATGGCTACACCTTC.

The rearrangement joins TRBV11-2 to TRBJ1-1; D not resolved. CDR1 SGHAT and CDR2 FQNNGV come from the germline V gene. This CDR3 has 13 residues. The CDR3 sequence is CASRSEMNTEAFF. CDR3 coding DNA: TGTGCTTCAAGGTCGGAGATGAACACTGAAGCTTTCTTT. Looking up the rest from reference TRBV11-2 and TRBJ1-1 gives the full variable domain: EAGVAQSPRYKIIEKRQSVAFWCNPISGHATLYWYQQILGQGPKLLIQFQNNGVVDDSQLPKDRFSAERLKGVDSTLKIQPAKLEDSAVYLCASRSEMNTEAFFGQGTRLTVV.

V is TRBV30 and J is TRBJ1-1; D call uncertain. The CDR3 loop spans 13 amino acids. V gave up 6 bases and J gave up 1 base, with 12 bases separating them. Germline V CDR1 and CDR2: GTSNPN, SVGIG (reference sequence). The CDR3 loop is CACTARGNTEAFF. In DNA, the CDR3 is TGTGCCTGTACTGCCCGGGGGAACACTGAAGCTTTCTTT.

Details on this clone: The junction differs from germline at one of its ends, possibly a read error. J is TRBJ1-6 and V is TRBV5-1; D gene uncertain. Germline loops: CDR1 SGHRS, CDR2 YFSETQ. The CDR3 totals 12 residues. The CDR3 sequence is CASSTDKSPLHF. The CDR3 bases are TGCGCCAGCAGTACAGATAAGTCACCCCTCCACTTT.

This chain joins TRBV6-1 and TRBJ1-4; possible D gene TRBD1, 6 bases. V was cut by 0 bases and J by 2 bases, with 13 bases left in between. The CDR3 loop spans 17 amino acids. The germline V gene encodes CDR1 MNHNS and CDR2 SASEGT. The CDR3 DNA follows: TGTGCCAGCAGTGAAGCGTGGACAGTTATCACTAATGAAAAACTGTTTTTT. It encodes CASSEAWTVITNEKLFF.

The V and J genes are TRBV7-9 and TRBJ2-5; weak D call: TRBD2 (6 bases). Germline V gene sequence: CDR1 SEHNR, CDR2 FQNEAQ (reference sequence). V lost 5 bases, J lost 5 bases, and 15 bases lay in between. There are 14 residues in the CDR3. CDR3 sequence reads: CASSETSIPETQYF. Written as DNA, the CDR3 is TGTGCCAGCAGCGAGACTAGTATCCCGGAGACCCAGTACTTC.

The rearrangement links TRBV4-3 to TRBJ1-6; weak D call: TRBD1 (5 bases). The germline V gene encodes CDR1 LGHNA and CDR2 YSLEER. Trimming removed 0 bases from V and 6 bases from J, with 9 bases in between. CDR3 length: 15 residues. CDR3 loop: CASSQELTANSPLHF. The CDR3 DNA follows: TGCGCCAGCAGCCAAGAATTGACAGCTAATTCACCCCTCCACTTT.

The chain couples TRBV10-3 to TRBJ1-4; no clear D. This CDR3 contains 13 residues. V was cut by 7 bases and J by 0 bases, with 6 bases left in between. CDR1 ENHRY and CDR2 SYGVKD come from the germline V gene. The CDR3 here is CAIKAATNEKLFF. As DNA, the CDR3 is TGTGCCATCAAGGCGGCAACTAATGAAAAACTGTTTTTT.

The gene calls are TRBV9 and TRBJ2-2, with D tentatively TRBD2 (5 bases). Trimming pared 1 base from V and 7 bases from J, leaving 14 bases between. CDR1 is SGDLS and CDR2 is YYNGEE in the germline V gene. CDR3 size: 15 residues. DNA of the CDR3: TGTGCCAGCAGCGTAAGTGGGAGAGTGATCGGGGAGCTGTTTTTT. This encodes CASSVSGRVIGELFF. The complete variable domain, with remaining parts taken from reference TRBV9 and TRBJ2-2, reads DSGVTQTPKHLITATGQRVTLRCSPRSGDLSVYWYQQSLDQGLQFLIQYYNGEERAKGNILERFSAQQFPDLHSELNLSSLELGDSALYFCASSVSGRVIGELFFGEGSRLTVL.